This T cell receptor (beta chain) originates from a study of cytomegalovirus exposure and HLA in healthy donors. The approximately 120-subject validation cohort, separate from the roughly 670-subject first cohort, included the donors. Overall study results and limits: The study recorded about 150 TCR beta chains that were cytomegalovirus-associated. Most TCRs appeared rarely, but some public TCRs recurred in many donors.

Worth noting for this clone: What it recognizes is unknown.

Using immunoSEQ multiplex PCR, the repertoire was profiled, and TCRdb retains in-frame clones only, with some absent. The sample has nearly 110,000 clones, roughly nine tenths seen once; the top ten hold less than 2%. This TCR was sampled from a woman aged 18-29 years in good health and CMV-seropositive. The sample consisted of PBMCs.

CDR3 in amino acids: CASGETSGGGNEQFF. CDR3 nucleotide sequence: TGTGCCAGCGGGGAGACTAGCGGGGGAGGGAATGAGCAGTTCTTC. V gene TRBV2 combines with J gene TRBJ2-1, with 12 positions matching TRBD2. With 8 bases clipped from V and 7 bases from J, the junction kept 9 bases outside the gene matches. The CDR3 has 15 amino acids. CDR1 is SNHLY and CDR2 is FYNNEI in the germline V gene.